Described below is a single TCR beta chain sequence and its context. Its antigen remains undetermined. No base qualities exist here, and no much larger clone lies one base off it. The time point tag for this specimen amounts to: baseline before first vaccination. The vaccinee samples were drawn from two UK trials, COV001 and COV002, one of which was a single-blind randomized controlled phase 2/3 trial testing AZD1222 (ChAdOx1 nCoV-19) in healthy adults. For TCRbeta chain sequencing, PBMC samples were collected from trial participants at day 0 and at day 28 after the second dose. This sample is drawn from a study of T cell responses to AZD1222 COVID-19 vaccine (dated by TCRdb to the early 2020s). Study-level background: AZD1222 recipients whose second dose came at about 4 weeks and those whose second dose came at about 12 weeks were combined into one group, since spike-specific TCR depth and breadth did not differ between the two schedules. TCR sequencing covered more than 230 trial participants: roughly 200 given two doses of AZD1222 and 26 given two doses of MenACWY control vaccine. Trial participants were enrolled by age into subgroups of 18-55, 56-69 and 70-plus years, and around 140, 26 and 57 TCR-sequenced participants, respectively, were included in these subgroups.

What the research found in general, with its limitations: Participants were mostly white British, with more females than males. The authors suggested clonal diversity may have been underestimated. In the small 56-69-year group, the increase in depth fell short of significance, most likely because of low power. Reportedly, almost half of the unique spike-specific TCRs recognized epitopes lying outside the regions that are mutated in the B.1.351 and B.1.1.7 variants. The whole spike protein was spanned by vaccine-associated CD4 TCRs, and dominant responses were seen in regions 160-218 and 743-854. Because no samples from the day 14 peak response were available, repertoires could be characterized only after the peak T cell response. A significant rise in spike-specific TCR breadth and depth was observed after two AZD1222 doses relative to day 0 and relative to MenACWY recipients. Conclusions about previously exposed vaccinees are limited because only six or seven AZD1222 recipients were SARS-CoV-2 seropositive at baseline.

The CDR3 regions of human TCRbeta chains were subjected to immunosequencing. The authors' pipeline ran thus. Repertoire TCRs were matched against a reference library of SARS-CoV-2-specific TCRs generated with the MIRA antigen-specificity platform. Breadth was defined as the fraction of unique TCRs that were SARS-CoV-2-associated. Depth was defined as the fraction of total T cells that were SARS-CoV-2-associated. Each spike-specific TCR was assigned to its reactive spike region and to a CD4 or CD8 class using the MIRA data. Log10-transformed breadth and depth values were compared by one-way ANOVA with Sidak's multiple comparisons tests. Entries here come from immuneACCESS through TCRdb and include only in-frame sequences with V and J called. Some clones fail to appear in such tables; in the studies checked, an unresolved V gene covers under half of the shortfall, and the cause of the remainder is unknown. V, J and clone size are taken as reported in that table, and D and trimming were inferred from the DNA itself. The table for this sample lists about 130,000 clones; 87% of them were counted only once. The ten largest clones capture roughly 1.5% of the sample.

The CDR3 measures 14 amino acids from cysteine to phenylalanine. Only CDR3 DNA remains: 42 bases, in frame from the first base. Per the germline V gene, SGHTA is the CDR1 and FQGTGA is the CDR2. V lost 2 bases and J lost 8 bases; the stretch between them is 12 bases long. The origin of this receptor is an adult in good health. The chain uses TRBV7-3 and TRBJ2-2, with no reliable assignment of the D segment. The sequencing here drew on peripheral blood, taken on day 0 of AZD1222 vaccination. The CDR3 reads CASSLLAGRGELFF. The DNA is TGTGCCAGCAGCTTACTGGCAGGTCGGGGGGAGCTGTTTTTT.